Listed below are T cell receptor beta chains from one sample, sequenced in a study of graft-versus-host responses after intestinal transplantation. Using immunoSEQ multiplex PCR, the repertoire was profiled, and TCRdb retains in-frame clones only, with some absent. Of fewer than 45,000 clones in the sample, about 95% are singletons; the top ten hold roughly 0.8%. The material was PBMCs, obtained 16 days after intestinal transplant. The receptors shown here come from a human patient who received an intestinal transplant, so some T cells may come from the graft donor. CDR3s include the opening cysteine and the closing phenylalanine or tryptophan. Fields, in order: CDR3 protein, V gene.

CDR3aa: CASSQDPRTGELFF
v_gene: TRBV4-3

CDR3aa: CATTGLGETQYF
v_gene: TRBV2

CDR3aa: CASGGTSGLQETQYF
v_gene: TRBV6-1

CDR3aa: CASSLRQFRYHSSTDTQYF
v_gene: TRBV28

CDR3aa: CASRVKGQGIQPQHF
v_gene: TRBV28

CDR3aa: CASSKGQGGGQPQHF
v_gene: TRBV19

CDR3aa: CASSHLDTQYF
v_gene: TRBV9

CDR3aa: CASSWERGAPSYEQYF
v_gene: TRBV5-6

CDR3aa: CASSPGTEDYEQYF
v_gene: TRBV9

CDR3aa: CASSFGLKIYEQYF
v_gene: TRBV28

CDR3aa: CASSPFGGLSSYEQYF
v_gene: TRBV11-3

CDR3aa: CASSAGTSGRNEQFF
v_gene: TRBV9

CDR3aa: CASSELRSGSSYEQYF
v_gene: TRBV6-1

CDR3aa: CASRQGRNTEAFF
v_gene: TRBV27

CDR3aa: CASCLGGNTEAFF
v_gene: TRBV6-5

CDR3aa: CASSGRTSGTYEQYF
v_gene: TRBV7-9

CDR3aa: CASSSSGGPLNEKLFF
v_gene: TRBV7-9

CDR3aa: CASSLGDSLYEQYF
v_gene: TRBV13

CDR3aa: CASSLGGKANYGYTF
v_gene: TRBV11-2

CDR3aa: CASSLGRTSGSEQFF
v_gene: TRBV11-2

CDR3aa: CASSASGTNTGELFF
v_gene: TRBV7-7

CDR3aa: CASSLESGRSYNEQFF
v_gene: TRBV7-9

CDR3aa: CASSLVAGGRADTQCF
v_gene: TRBV7-2

CDR3aa: CASLGLAGGHGELFF
v_gene: TRBV7-2

CDR3aa: CASSLVFRETGVTDTQYF
v_gene: TRBV5-5

CDR3aa: CASSSPSGGSSYEQYF
v_gene: TRBV28